The clone carrying this T cell receptor beta chain was seen ten or more times. This sample was included in a study of regulatory T cells in long-lasting Graves disease. Germline CDR1 DFQATT, CDR2 SNEGSKA (reference sequence). The V gene end was trimmed by 2 bases and the J gene end by 5 bases; junction bases not matched to a gene: 0. This CDR3 is built from 12 residues. The time point is: newly diagnosed GD, antithyroid drugs for less than 3 months. PBMC-derived RNA was used for the TCR library. All patients originated from an endocrinology department located in Xi'an, China. Investigators prepared the TCR beta libraries by applying iRepertoire HTBI primers and Arm-PCR of CDR3 regions. One entry per CDR3 protein, called by TCRdb with MiXCR from the multiplex PCR reads. The table shows under 250,000 distinct CDR3 sequences, with 15% to 20% occurring only once. Another study also made use of these data, one on T cells in Graves' hyperthyroidism and ophthalmopathy. Per that paper: Aged 18 to 65, the patients had hyperthyroidism that was newly diagnosed and had lasted under 2 months. The diagnoses drew upon clinical symptoms, serum thyroxine and TRAb, thyroid ultrasound and orbital computed tomography. TCR CDR3 underwent first-round RT-PCR with the HTBI primer set.

The chain couples TRBV20-1 to TRBJ2-3; 8 bases fit TRBD2. This TCR derives from a woman in her 30s with Graves disease. The source was peripheral blood mononuclear cells (PBMCs), collected at new diagnosis, from a patient treated with antithyroid drugs. The CDR3: CSARLAGDTQYF. CDR3 coding DNA: TGCAGTGCTAGACTAGCGGGAGATACGCAGTATTTT.